Detailed here is one TCR beta chain. The entry originates in a study of OX40 agonist ivuxolimab in advanced cancers. Study at large: Two cutaneous melanoma patients and one hepatocellular carcinoma patient, three in all, had partial responses.

Blood sampling was done at baseline, cycle 4 day 1, and cycle 7 day 1. This table comes from immunoSEQ multiplex PCR, and its TCRdb copy is limited to in-frame clones, with some not included. The table shows about 41,000 clones, with about 90% occurring only once. The CDR3 loop spans 16 amino acids. V was clipped by 4 bases and J by 3 bases, with 19 bases between them. Germline V CDR1 and CDR2: SQVTM, ANQGSEA. This TCR was sampled from an adult with an advanced solid tumor such as melanoma, head and neck, liver or kidney cancer. The rearrangement links TRBV29-1 to TRBJ1-5, with D possibly TRBD1 on 5 matching bases. Sample: CD4+ or CD8+ T cells sorted from blood, taken in a trial of the OX40 agonist ivuxolimab. The CDR3 DNA sequence: TGCAGCGTTGGAGGGACGGACACCTCTCCCAATCAGCCCCAGCATTTT. This codes for CSVGGTDTSPNQPQHF.